Below, 24 T cell receptor beta chains from the same sample are listed, as sequenced in a study of graft-versus-host responses after intestinal transplantation. The antigens these receptors bind are not known. The method was immunoSEQ multiplex PCR; TCRdb's version includes in-frame clones alone and lacks a portion of them. The data show 85,000 to 130,000 clones, with more than 75% seen just once and over 0.8% held by the top ten. This specimen consisted of unstimulated CD4+ T cells sorted from spleen or lymph node cells, obtained before intestinal transplant. The receptors derive from a human donor who received an intestinal transplant.

The rearrangement links TRBV6-6 to TRBJ2-7; D is perhaps TRBD1 or TRBD2 (5 bases each). The CDR3 length is 14 residues. The ends were cut back, 3 bases at V and 0 bases at J, with 9 bases in the middle. CDR1 and CDR2 (germline): MNHNY, SVGAGI (reference sequence). The CDR3 here is CASSYTGTSYEQYF. The CDR3 DNA reads TGTGCCAGCAGTTATACGGGGACCTCCTACGAGCAGTACTTC.

In DNA, the CDR3 is TGTGCCAGCAGCTTCGGGGGCCGAAGTTTTGTAAACTACGAGCAGTACTTC. Protein sequence: CASSFGGRSFVNYEQYF. V gene TRBV7-2 combines with J gene TRBJ2-7, with D perhaps TRBD1 or TRBD2 (6 bases each). Germline loops: CDR1 SGHTA, CDR2 FQGNSA. This CDR3 region has 17 residues. V was pared by 3 bases and J by 3 bases, with 21 bases between.

The V gene is TRBV4-2, the J gene TRBJ2-7; tentative D call: TRBD2 (5 bases). V lost 7 bases to trimming and J lost 2 bases, with 18 bases between them. Germline CDR1 and CDR2: LGHNA and YNFKEQ. The CDR3 length is 15 residues. CDR3 coding DNA: TGTGCCAGCACCCTTCGGGGAGACTATCCCTACGAGCAGTACTTC. Amino acid sequence: CASTLRGDYPYEQYF.

The table lists this clone with a count of one. This chain joins TRBV9 and TRBJ2-7; possible D gene TRBD1, 6 bases. The V and J ends lost 4 bases and 2 bases respectively, with 10 bases between them. CDR1 is SGDLS and CDR2 is YYNGEE in the germline V gene. The CDR3 sequence is 13 residues long. The CDR3 bases are TGTGCCAGCAGCAAACAGGGAACCTACGAGCAGTACTTC. It translates to CASSKQGTYEQYF.

The chain has TRBV11-2 and TRBJ2-1; D remains ambiguous. Germline CDR1 is SGHAT and CDR2 is FQNNGV. The CDR3 extends over 13 amino acids. Trimming stripped 5 bases from V and 5 bases from J, with 10 bases between. The CDR3 here is CASSHGPNNEQFF. In DNA, the CDR3 is TGTGCCAGCAGCCACGGACCGAACAATGAGCAGTTCTTC.

CDR3 sequence reads: CASRINLKPSYEQYF. CDR3 coding DNA: TGTGCCAGCAGAATCAACTTGAAACCTTCCTACGAGCAGTACTTC. The rearrangement joins TRBV6-1 to TRBJ2-7; the D is unclear. Germline V gene sequence: CDR1 MNHNS, CDR2 SASEGT. This CDR3 comprises 15 residues. V lost 6 bases and J 1 base, leaving 16 bases between the germline ends.

This rearrangement joins TRBV18 to TRBJ1-2; 7 nucleotides align to TRBD1. The CDR3 has 15 residues. V dropped 0 bases and J dropped 0; count of bases not matched to a gene: 1. Germline V gene sequence: CDR1 KGHSH, CDR2 LQKENI. CDR3 loop: CASSPPGQTNYGYTF. CDR3 nucleotides: TGTGCCAGCTCACCACCGGGACAGACTAACTATGGCTACACCTTC.

The gene calls are TRBV30 and TRBJ1-2; TRBD1 agrees at 10 bases. The ends lost 0 bases at V and 8 bases at J; junction bases unmatched: 6. The germline gives CDR1 GTSNPN, CDR2 SVGIG (reference sequence). The CDR3 consists of 14 residues. The CDR3 DNA sequence: TGTGCCTGGAGTGTAGAGACAGGGGGCGGCGGCTACACCTTC. Translated: CAWSVETGGGGYTF.

The chain uses TRBV18 and TRBJ2-7; D may match TRBD1 or TRBD2 (5 bases each). The germline V and J ends were trimmed by 4 bases and 2 bases, with 9 bases remaining between them. This CDR3 comprises 13 residues. Germline assignment: CDR1 KGHSH and CDR2 LQKENI. The CDR3 is CASSRGRTYEQYF. CDR3 nucleotide sequence: TGTGCCAGCTCACGGGGGAGAACCTACGAGCAGTACTTC.

This chain links TRBV11-2 with TRBJ2-5; maybe TRBD2 (6 bases). CDR1 is SGHAT, CDR2 FQNNGV, per germline. CDR3 length: 15 residues. Trimming pared 5 bases from V and 1 base from J, leaving 14 bases between. CDR3 residues: CASSPGLYVQETQYF. DNA of the CDR3: TGTGCCAGCAGCCCGGGACTTTACGTCCAAGAGACCCAGTACTTC.

The DNA for the CDR3 is TGTGCCAGCAGCTTAGCGATTAGCGCCGCCTACAATGAGCAGTTCTTC. Translated: CASSLAISAAYNEQFF. The V call is TRBV7-9, the J call TRBJ2-1; TRBD2 is a possible D gene (5 bases). CDR1 is SEHNR, CDR2 FQNEAQ, per germline (reference sequence). This CDR3 spans 16 amino acids. V lost 0 bases, J lost 2 bases, and 11 bases lay in between.

The chain is built from TRBV4-1 and TRBJ1-2; D gene unclear. Germline CDR1 MGHRA, CDR2 YSYEKL. V was pared by 4 bases and J by 0 bases, with 18 bases between. This CDR3 has 17 amino acids. The DNA of the CDR3 is TGCGCCAGCAGCCCCGTAAAGGACGCAGGACCTAACTATGGCTACACCTTC. This codes for CASSPVKDAGPNYGYTF.

This clone was detected a few times. The rearrangement uses TRBV9 and TRBJ2-5; D is uncertain. CDR1 and CDR2 (germline): SGDLS, YYNGEE. The V end lost 0 bases, the J end lost 4 bases, and 7 bases lay between the germline ends. The CDR3 covers 13 residues. The CDR3 protein is CASSVAEAETQYF. The CDR3 DNA reads TGTGCCAGCAGCGTAGCAGAGGCAGAGACCCAGTACTTC.

V and J are TRBV7-3 and TRBJ2-1, with D tentatively TRBD1 (5 bases). There are 15 residues in the CDR3. Trimming pared 2 bases from V and 3 bases from J, leaving 11 bases between. Germline V CDR1 and CDR2: SGHTA, FQGTGA. This CDR3 is CASSLVAGRYNEQFF. For the CDR3, the DNA is TGTGCCAGCAGCTTAGTCGCAGGGCGCTACAATGAGCAGTTCTTC.

This chain connects TRBV10-2 to TRBJ1-1, with a possible D match to TRBD1 (6 bases). The CDR3 has 15 amino acids. Germline V CDR1 and CDR2: WSHSY, SAAADI. V was pared by 2 bases and J by 3 bases, with 13 bases between. CDR3 in amino acids: CASSEIDRRYTEAFF. Here the CDR3 DNA reads TGCGCCAGCAGTGAGATTGACAGGAGGTACACTGAAGCTTTCTTT.

This clone has a handful of counts. The chain uses TRBV4-2 and TRBJ1-4; D perhaps matches TRBD1 (6 bases). Germline CDR1 LGHNA, CDR2 YNFKEQ. V was cut by 0 bases and J by 8 bases, with 16 bases left in between. The CDR3 consists of 16 residues. CDR3 in amino acids: CASSQDTGRGKEKLFF. CDR3 nucleotide sequence: TGTGCCAGCAGCCAAGATACGGGCAGGGGAAAAGAAAAACTGTTTTTT.

This sequence joins TRBV2 and TRBJ1-2, with unresolved D. The CDR3 contains 12 residues. Trimming cost V 7 bases and J 1 base, with 7 bases left between them. CDR1 is SNHLY and CDR2 is FYNNEI in the germline V gene. CDR3 sequence: CASTDFNYGYTF. Here the CDR3 DNA reads TGTGCCAGCACAGATTTTAACTATGGCTACACCTTC. Based on the CDR3 plus reference TRBV2 and TRBJ1-2, the full variable domain is EPEVTQTPSHQVTQMGQEVILRCVPISNHLYFYWYRQILGQKVEFLVSFYNNEISEKSEIFDDQFSVERPDGSNFTLKIRSTKLEDSAMYFCASTDFNYGYTFGSGTRLTVV.

This clone was seen once. The chain has TRBV9 and TRBJ2-5; the D gene is possibly TRBD1 (7 bases). This CDR3 has 17 amino acids. Germline CDR1 and CDR2: SGDLS and YYNGEE. V was shortened by 1 base and J by 7 bases, with 23 bases between the two germline ends. The CDR3 nucleotides read TGTGCCAGCAGCGTAAACATAGACCCGACGCAGGGGGGGACCCAGTACTTC. It encodes CASSVNIDPTQGGTQYF.

The V gene is TRBV10-3, the J gene TRBJ1-2; D possibly corresponds to TRBD1 (5 bases). The CDR3 is made up of 12 amino acids. The germline V and J ends were trimmed by 7 bases and 5 bases, with 11 bases remaining between them. Germline V lookup: CDR1 ENHRY, CDR2 SYGVKD. The CDR3 spells CAITVDSYGYTF. The CDR3 region has the DNA TGTGCCATCACCGTAGACAGTTATGGCTACACCTTC.

V and J are TRBV4-1 and TRBJ2-1, with D hard to call. CDR3 size: 12 residues. CDR1 and CDR2 from the germline V gene are MGHRA and YSYEKL. Trimming shortened V by 5 bases and J by 6 bases, and 8 bases separated the two germline ends. As DNA, the CDR3 is TGCGCCAGCAGCATTCGGCGCAATGAGCAGTTCTTC. Amino acids: CASSIRRNEQFF.

CDR3 residues: CASSLNRPLGDTEAFF. The CDR3 DNA reads as TGCGCCAGCAGCCTAAATAGACCTCTGGGGGACACTGAAGCTTTCTTT. The rearrangement joins TRBV4-1 to TRBJ1-1; D perhaps matches TRBD1 (5 bases). Between the trimmed V and J ends, which lost 4 bases and 3 bases, there was a span of 18 bases. There are 16 residues in the CDR3. CDR1 and CDR2 (germline): MGHRA, YSYEKL.

About this clone itself: The sample holds other DNA sequences that translate to the same CDR3. This rearrangement joins TRBV6-1 to TRBJ2-7; no firm D call. The CDR3 extends over 12 amino acids. The germline V gene encodes CDR1 MNHNS and CDR2 SASEGT. V was clipped by 0 bases and J by 1 base, with 1 base between them. The CDR3 reads CASSEASYEQYF. The DNA for the CDR3 is TGTGCCAGCAGTGAAGCGTCCTACGAGCAGTACTTC.

The rearrangement joins TRBV12-5 to TRBJ2-1; 9 bases agree with TRBD2. Germline-derived CDR1 and CDR2 are LGHNT and FRNRAP. V was pared by 0 bases and J by 4 bases, with 7 bases of the junction left unmatched. The CDR3 has 17 residues. Written as DNA, the CDR3 is TGTGCTAGTGGTTTGGTCCGGGGGCTAGCGGGGTACAATGAGCAGTTCTTC. It is translated as CASGLVRGLAGYNEQFF.

The CDR3 nucleotides are TGTGCCACCAGCAGAGATCGTGGAGGGAGTGGCTACACCTTC. Translation: CATSRDRGGSGYTF. The chain has TRBV15 and TRBJ1-2; D call uncertain. Between the trimmed V and J ends, which lost 0 bases and 7 bases, there was a span of 12 bases. Germline CDR1 and CDR2: LNHNV and YYDKDF (reference sequence). This CDR3 contains 14 residues. Full variable domain (outside the CDR3, taken from reference TRBV15 and TRBJ1-2): DAMVIQNPRYQVTQFGKPVTLSCSQTLNHNVMYWYQQKSSQAPKLLFHYYDKDFNNEADTPDNFQSRRPNTSFCFLDIRSPGLGDTAMYLCATSRDRGGSGYTFGSGTRLTVV.